This T cell receptor beta chain was captured in a study of blood T cells in healthy people across ages. The study, taken as a whole, reports: CMV status of donors was unknown, possibly confounding expanded clonotype changes. Leaving the PBMCs unsorted stopped any conclusive comparison of naive versus antigen-experienced cells. While age rose, TCR beta diversity per million T cells dropped in a roughly linear way.

The second PCR ran about 6 to 11 cycles with a sample-barcoded 5' primer and J-beta primers. From the 5' RACE reads, TCRdb called clonotypes with MiXCR, one entry per CDR3 protein. The table has 800,000 to 1,300,000 distinct CDR3 sequences, less than 25% seen once. This CDR3 region has 13 residues. After removal of 4 bases from V and 6 bases from J, the junction contained 0 bases not matched to a gene. There are a few counts of this clonotype. Its antigen is currently unknown. The same data also contributed to another study, on T cells of mothers and their children. That report adds: A few healthy Caucasian mothers, along with their six children, were the donors.

The chain recombines TRBV12-3 or TRBV12-4 with TRBJ1-5, with TRBD1 matching 10 bases. Specimen: blood. This clonotype was obtained from a girl aged 2 to 10 in good health. In DNA, the CDR3 is TGTGCCAGCAGTTGGGACAGGGGTCAGCCCCAGCATTTT. Protein sequence: CASSWDRGQPQHF.